The entry that follows covers one T cell receptor (beta chain) sequence. Its antigen remains unknown. Trimming cost V 1 base and J 5 bases, with 8 bases left between them. Looked up from germline, CDR1 is SGHRS and CDR2 is YFSETQ. The CDR3 is 13 amino acids. Sequencing was performed with immunoSEQ multiplex PCR; in TCRdb, only in-frame clones are kept and a portion is missing. The sample has a few million clones; more than 85% are singletons. Memory CD4+ cells were the fraction left after CD45RA+ naive selection. The data stem from a study of shared clonotypes between healthy human individuals. Overall study results and limits: Although depth was large, rarefaction showed that sequencing of the sorted subsets was incomplete. A handful of donors showed sharing of 4.5% to 6% of naive CD4 clonotypes. It was only blood that was sampled, and tissue repertoires likely differ.

This chain uses TRBV5-1 with TRBJ2-3; D is tentatively TRBD1 or TRBD2 (5 bases each). The TCR was taken from a man aged 18 to 30 in good health. Some clones in this sample may be carry-over from other donors' samples. The sequencing sample was made of naive CD4+ T cells from PBMCs. The sample's subset: CD45RA+ positively selected. The CDR3 loop is CASSLMGEDTQYF. The CDR3 DNA is TGCGCCAGCAGCTTGATGGGGGAAGATACGCAGTATTTT.